These T cell receptor beta chains were read from a single sample in a study of identical twins. TCRdb processed the 5' RACE reads anew with MiXCR; each CDR3 protein has one entry. The table records approximately 1.8 million distinct CDR3 sequences, about 30% of them present only once. The sequencing input was cord blood. Receptors were obtained from a newborn girl in good health. Each CDR3 is given with its conserved first and last residue. A D gene is named only where the DNA matches it firmly. Clone size appears in some rows only: once, few, many, or a class for an expanded clone.

TRBJ2-6 NA TRBV15 TRBD2 CATSRKKFSGNVTGANVLTF TGTGCCACCAGCAGAAAAAAATTTAGCGGGAATGTTACCGGGGCCAACGTCCTGACTTTC
TRBJ1-4 NA TRBV6-5 NA CASSYSREATNEKLFF TGTGCCAGCAGTTACTCCAGAGAAGCAACTAATGAAAAACTGTTTTTT
TRBJ2-3 few TRBV20-1 TRBD2 CSARLAAHTDTQYF TGCAGTGCTCGACTAGCGGCCCACACAGATACGCAGTATTTT
TRBJ1-5 NA TRBV10-3 NA CAISGQDSNQPQHF TGTGCCATCAGTGGACAGGATAGCAATCAGCCCCAGCATTTT
TRBJ2-4 few TRBV5-1 NA CASSPSGTSGNIQYF TGCGCCAGCAGTCCCTCCGGGACCTCAGGGAACATTCAGTACTTC
TRBJ2-7 NA TRBV4-1 NA CASSPYWTAYEQYF TGCGCCAGCAGCCCATACTGGACAGCCTACGAACAGTACTTC
TRBJ1-2 NA TRBV28 NA CASVTAPNYGYTF TGTGCCAGTGTGACAGCGCCTAACTATGGCTACACCTTC
TRBJ2-1 NA TRBV6-6 TRBD1 CASSMTGTGGYNEQFF TGTGCCAGCAGCATGACCGGGACAGGGGGCTACAATGAGCAGTTCTTC
TRBJ1-4 few TRBV10-2 TRBD1 CATADRGTANEKLFF TGCGCCACCGCCGACAGGGGGACAGCTAATGAAAAACTGTTTTTT
TRBJ2-3 many TRBV7-2 NA CASSLRVSDTQYF TGTGCCAGCAGCTTACGTGTTTCAGATACGCAGTATTTT